This is a list of T cell receptor beta chains from one sample in a study of cytomegalovirus exposure and HLA in healthy donors. Libraries were prepared by immunoSEQ multiplex PCR; TCRdb keeps only in-frame clonotypes and omits some of them. In total, the table holds tens of thousands of clones. Sample: PBMCs. The receptors originated from a woman younger than 45 in good health and CMV-seronegative. Both conserved end residues are part of each CDR3. A D gene is named only where the DNA matches it firmly.

CASSLTGTTEAFF	TRBJ1-1	TRBV5-5	.
CAGSPLAGGEDTQYF	TRBJ2-3	TRBV30	TRBD2
CASSRVGPGHSNTGELFF	TRBJ2-2	TRBV5-1	.
CASSFGANTEAFF	TRBJ1-1	TRBV27	.
CAWSETGSSDNEQFF	TRBJ2-1	TRBV30	TRBD1
CASSPQKSGNQPQHF	TRBJ1-5	TRBV6-1	.
CASSYFGSGNTGELFF	TRBJ2-2	TRBV6-5	.
CASSEALGRNQPQHF	TRBJ1-5	TRBV6-1	.
CASSLLQGAAETQYF	TRBJ2-5	TRBV5-1	TRBD1
CASSLDAHAYEQYF	TRBJ2-7	TRBV5-1	.
CASSPRDRNYNEQFF	TRBJ2-1	TRBV18	TRBD1
CASSMLGQGAWNYGYTF	TRBJ1-2	TRBV19	TRBD1
CASSFDRATEAFF	TRBJ1-1	TRBV6-6	TRBD1
CASSREVEGSYEQYF	TRBJ2-7	TRBV4-1	.
CASSQDASLPGNQPQHF	TRBJ1-5	TRBV4-1	.
CASSVGGTETQYF	TRBJ2-5	TRBV9	.
CASSIGGGAYEQYF	TRBJ2-7	TRBV19	TRBD2
CASSQAPGTTVRQQFF	TRBJ2-1	TRBV4-1	TRBD2
CASTPRALGAGGYEAFF	TRBJ1-1	TRBV27	.
CASSTSTGHNEQFF	TRBJ2-1	TRBV7-2	.
CASSVRGKGGNTIYF	TRBJ1-3	TRBV6-1	TRBD1
CASSFGQGSPGELFF	TRBJ2-2	TRBV7-8	TRBD1
CASRITGLEAFF	TRBJ1-1	TRBV2	.
CASSGGVGRNSPLHF	TRBJ1-6	TRBV5-1	.
CASSLAGAGGIF	TRBJ2-1	TRBV7-9	TRBD1
CASSPFRFRDRASGNTIYF	TRBJ1-3	TRBV18	TRBD1
CASSEGGQGGEKLFF	TRBJ1-4	TRBV6-1	.
CASSDVAQGQPNTEAFF	TRBJ1-1	TRBV6-1	TRBD1
CASSPAAVLTYEQYF	TRBJ2-7	TRBV9	.
CASSISTVNTEAFF	TRBJ1-1	TRBV19	.
CASSLYRDRRLYNEQFF	TRBJ2-1	TRBV7-2	TRBD1
CSVEGEVEQYF	TRBJ2-7	TRBV20-1	.
CSVESRTGQVYTF	TRBJ1-2	TRBV29-1	TRBD1
CASTPGELGEQYF	TRBJ2-7	TRBV6-1	.
CASSFSGRTYEQYF	TRBJ2-7	TRBV5-6	TRBD2
CASSLYRGSSYEQYF	TRBJ2-7	TRBV7-2	.
CASSSDTEAFF	TRBJ1-1	TRBV5-6	.
CASAAIFGQGMNTEAFF	TRBJ1-1	TRBV27	TRBD1
CASSRDRGVKSPLHF	TRBJ1-6	TRBV6-6	TRBD1
CASSWGRTAYEQYF	TRBJ2-7	TRBV4-1	.
CASRPNGGTEAFF	TRBJ1-1	TRBV19	.
CASAPRTGTNEQYF	TRBJ2-7	TRBV27	.
CASHGQAFNYGYTF	TRBJ1-2	TRBV2	TRBD1
CAWSVGQYNEQFF	TRBJ2-1	TRBV30	TRBD1
CSVRTATSNTEAFF	TRBJ1-1	TRBV29-1	.
CASSSTIGVGTEAFF	TRBJ1-1	TRBV11-2	.
CASSPGQLTEAFF	TRBJ1-1	TRBV18	.
CASSYLDRVGTQYF	TRBJ2-5	TRBV6-6	TRBD1
CASSYGQGNTEAFF	TRBJ1-1	TRBV6-5	TRBD1
CASSEAGSPVGYHNEQFF	TRBJ2-1	TRBV25-1	.